The 29 T cell receptor beta chains below all came from one sample that was sequenced in a study of Graves' ophthalmopathy and Graves' hyperthyroidism. Researchers took RNA transcripts and amplified TCR beta CDR3 regions from them. Second-round multiplex PCR came after a first-round RT-PCR that employed HTBI primers. TCRdb reprocessed the multiplex PCR reads via MiXCR and lists one record per CDR3 protein. The sample shows 600,000 to 700,000 distinct CDR3 sequences, about two fifths of them seen only once. Sequencing was carried out using peripheral blood. The receptors come from an adult man with Graves' ophthalmopathy.

The V and J genes are TRBV2 and TRBJ1-6; 7 bases match TRBD1. CDR3 length: 15 amino acids. V was clipped by 1 base and J by 9 bases; unmatched bases: 6. The germline V gene encodes CDR1 SNHLY and CDR2 FYNNEI. The CDR3 is CASSEVGQLRSPLHF. Here the CDR3 DNA reads TGTGCCAGCAGTGAAGTGGGACAGCTTCGTTCACCCCTCCACTTT.

This rearrangement joins TRBV6-5 to TRBJ1-1; 8 bases align to TRBD1. The germline gives CDR1 MNHEY, CDR2 SVGAGI. The ends lost 6 bases at V and 8 bases at J; junction bases unmatched: 11. The CDR3 has 14 residues. The CDR3 sequence: CASRGLTGVAEAFF. DNA for the CDR3: TGTGCCAGCAGAGGACTGACAGGGGTGGCGGAAGCTTTCTTT.

This clonotype was counted at least ten times. The chain is built from TRBV20-1 and TRBJ2-6; D remains ambiguous. The CDR3 has 16 amino acids. The germline V gene has CDR1 DFQATT and CDR2 SNEGSKA (reference sequence). Trimming cost V 3 bases and J 4 bases, with 16 bases left between them. The CDR3 DNA is TGCAGTGCTAGTCGTAACTCCCGCTCGGGGGCCAACGTCCTGACTTTC. This sequence encodes CSASRNSRSGANVLTF.

This clonotype was found a few times. It may be a read error: a sequence one base away is much more abundant. This chain connects TRBV7-8 to TRBJ2-5, with D unclear. Germline CDR1 and CDR2: SGHVS and FQNEAQ. This CDR3 is built from 15 residues. CDR3 protein: CASSLIRAAQVTQYF. The CDR3 DNA follows: TGTGCCAGCAGCTTAATTAGGGCAGCTCAAGTGACCCAGTACTTC.

This clonotype was found many times. V and J are TRBV2 and TRBJ1-4; D is uncertain. Germline CDR1 SNHLY, CDR2 FYNNEI. There are 16 residues in the CDR3. V was clipped by 3 bases and J by 4 bases, with 15 bases between them. The CDR3: CASSETEEGNNEKLFF. CDR3 nucleotides: TGTGCCAGCAGTGAGACGGAGGAGGGCAATAATGAAAAACTGTTTTTT.

In its sample, this clonotype was seen many times. The V gene is TRBV6-6, the J gene TRBJ2-7, with D unclear. Germline V gene lookup returns CDR1 MNHNY and CDR2 SVGAGI (reference sequence). This CDR3 has 14 amino acids. The V gene lost 7 bases and the J gene lost 0 bases, with 13 bases spanning the gap. The CDR3, as DNA: TGTGCCAGCATGTTACGGGCGGACTCCTACGAGCAGTACTTC. This translates into CASMLRADSYEQYF.

This clonotype has at least ten counts. V is TRBV10-3 and J is TRBJ1-2; 9 bases line up with TRBD1. The J segment lost 3 bases and the V segment lost 3 bases, leaving 8 bases of the junction unmatched. This CDR3 contains 16 residues. CDR1 is ENHRY, CDR2 SYGVKD, per germline. The CDR3 region has the DNA TGTGCCATCAGTGAAAGTGGGACAGGGAGCGACTATGGCTACACCTTC. It encodes CAISESGTGSDYGYTF.

Many counts were recorded for this clonotype. This sequence joins TRBV29-1 and TRBJ2-5; unclear D gene. The CDR3 is made up of 12 amino acids. Germline V gene lookup returns CDR1 SQVTM and CDR2 ANQGSEA. V was pared by 2 bases and J by 5 bases, with 9 bases between. The CDR3: CSVESLGETQYF. In DNA, the CDR3 is TGCAGCGTTGAATCTTTGGGGGAGACCCAGTACTTC. Combining the CDR3 with reference TRBV29-1 and TRBJ2-5 gives the whole variable domain SAVISQKPSRDICQRGTSLTIQCQVDSQVTMMFWYRQQPGQSLTLIATANQGSEATYESGFVIDKFPISRPNLTFSTLTVSNMSPEDSSIYLCSVESLGETQYFGPGTRLLVL.

J is TRBJ2-7 and V is TRBV9; maybe TRBD2 (7 bases). Germline V gene data show CDR1 as SGDLS and CDR2 as YYNGEE. The CDR3 has 16 amino acids. Deletions cut 0 bases from V and 0 bases from J, with 13 bases between. In DNA form, the CDR3 reads TGTGCCAGCAGCGTAGGGGGGGGCAGGAGCTCCTACGAGCAGTACTTC. Its protein product is CASSVGGGRSSYEQYF.

Remarks on this clonotype: This may stem from a read error, because a much larger clone lies one nucleotide away. The chain links TRBV25-1 to TRBJ1-1; 8 bases line up with TRBD1. Germline V gives CDR1 MGHDK, CDR2 SYGVNS. The CDR3 is 15 residues long. CDR3 nucleotides: TGTGCCGGCAGCTACCGGGACAGGTTTGCCACTGAAGCTTTCTTT. Translated, it gives CAGSYRDRFATEAFF.

This clonotype was seen repeatedly, ten times or more. The V gene is TRBV29-1, the J gene TRBJ1-1; no reliable D call. Germline V CDR1 and CDR2: SQVTM, ANQGSEA. The CDR3 extends over 10 amino acids. Trimming removed 4 bases at V and 3 bases at J, with 3 bases between. Written as DNA, the CDR3 is TGCAGCGTTGCCCACACTGAAGCTTTCTTT. It specifies CSVAHTEAFF.

V gene TRBV29-1 combines with J gene TRBJ1-4; 7 nucleotides agree with TRBD1. J lost 3 bases, V lost 3 bases, and 1 base had no gene match. The CDR3 runs 13 residues. Germline V gene data show CDR1 as SQVTM and CDR2 as ANQGSEA. This chain's CDR3 is CSVDRGPNEKLFF. The CDR3 DNA reads as TGCAGCGTTGATAGGGGGCCTAATGAAAAACTGTTTTTT.

Turning to this clonotype: As the CDR3 is not closed by the conserved phenylalanine or tryptophan, this likely results from a read error. The V and J genes are TRBV6-5 and TRBJ1-2; perhaps TRBD1 as D (6 bases). Germline V lookup: CDR1 MNHEY, CDR2 SVGAGI. The germline V and J ends were trimmed by 6 bases and 7 bases, with 15 bases remaining between them. CDR3 length: 13 amino acids. CDR3: CASRKRDISGYTS. CDR3 sequence (DNA): TGTGCCAGCAGGAAACGGGACATCTCTGGCTACACCTCC.

With respect to this clonotype: Here the CDR3 omits its conserved ending phenylalanine or tryptophan, so a read error is the likely source. V and J are TRBV19 and TRBJ2-7; D may correspond to TRBD1 or TRBD2 (5 bases each). The CDR3 has 16 amino acids. Looked up from germline, CDR1 is LNHDA and CDR2 is SQIVND (reference sequence). V was trimmed by 5 bases and J by 7 bases, leaving 24 bases between them. CDR3: CASSPYGTDRGREQYC. In DNA, the CDR3 is TGTGCCAGTAGTCCCTACGGGACGGACCGTGGGCGAGAGCAGTACTGC.

This clonotype was picked up many times. The chain is built from TRBV11-2 and TRBJ2-5; 10 bases match TRBD1. Germline V gives CDR1 SGHAT, CDR2 FQNNGV. After removal of 6 bases from V and 2 bases from J, the junction contained 6 bases not matched to a gene. The CDR3 loop spans 15 amino acids. The CDR3 nucleotides read TGTGCCAGCAGATCACCGGGACAGGGGCAAGAGACCCAGTACTTC. Its protein is CASRSPGQGQETQYF. Combining the CDR3 with reference TRBV11-2 and TRBJ2-5 gives the whole variable domain EAGVAQSPRYKIIEKRQSVAFWCNPISGHATLYWYQQILGQGPKLLIQFQNNGVVDDSQLPKDRFSAERLKGVDSTLKIQPAKLEDSAVYLCASRSPGQGQETQYFGPGTRLLVL.

About this clonotype: A much bigger clone sits one base away, suggesting this may be a read error. CDR3 bases: TGCAGTGCTGGAGCCACCGACCTGGGACAGGCTAACTATGGCTACACCTTC. Protein sequence: CSAGATDLGQANYGYTF. The V call is TRBV20-1, the J call TRBJ1-2, with 8 bases lining up with TRBD1. The CDR3 runs 17 residues. From germline, CDR1 is DFQATT and CDR2 SNEGSKA (reference sequence). V was pared by 5 bases and J by 0 bases, with 14 bases of the junction left unmatched.

This clonotype was picked up many times. The chain joins TRBV3-1 to TRBJ1-6; 7 positions agree with TRBD1. Germline CDR1 is LGHDT and CDR2 is YNNKEL (reference sequence). Unmatched junction bases numbered 5, after V lost 1 base and J lost 8 bases. CDR3 size: 15 residues. The CDR3 protein is CASSQGPGQHSPLHF. The CDR3 coding sequence is TGTGCCAGCAGCCAAGGACCGGGACAGCATTCACCCCTCCACTTT.

This rearrangement joins TRBV6-2 or TRBV6-3 to TRBJ2-7; the D is unclear. Germline V gene data show CDR1 as MNHEY and CDR2 as SVGEGT. Trimming removed 2 bases from V and 3 bases from J, with 5 bases in between. The CDR3 has 12 residues. The CDR3 DNA reads as TGTGCCAGCAGTTACAAGTACTACGAGCAGTACTTC. This translates into CASSYKYYEQYF.

This clonotype was seen ten or more times. The V call is TRBV7-9, the J call TRBJ2-7; a possible D gene is TRBD1 (6 bases). V was shortened by 5 bases and J by 3 bases, with 14 bases between the two germline ends. The CDR3 length is 14 residues. Germline CDR1 reads SEHNR; CDR2 reads FQNEAQ (reference sequence). In nucleotides, the CDR3 is TGTGCCAGCAGCCAAGGGGGACAAATCTACGAGCAGTACTTC. Protein product: CASSQGGQIYEQYF. The full variable domain, with the rest looked up from reference TRBV7-9 and TRBJ2-7, is DTGVSQNPRHKITKRGQNVTFRCDPISEHNRLYWYRQTLGQGPEFLTYFQNEAQLEKSRLLSDRFSAERPKGSFSTLEIQRTEQGDSAMYLCASSQGGQIYEQYFGPGTRLTVT.

To note about this clonotype: The junction departs from germline at one end; a sequencing error may be responsible. The genes are TRBV7-2 and TRBJ2-6; possibly TRBD1 for D (5 bases). Germline V CDR1 and CDR2: SGHTA, FQGNSA. The CDR3 has 15 residues. CDR3 region: CASSQTPSGANVLIF. The CDR3 bases are TGTGCCAGTAGCCAAACGCCCTCTGGGGCCAACGTCCTGATTTTC.

V and J are TRBV14 and TRBJ1-3, with D hard to call. Trimming took 2 bases from V and 8 from J, leaving 16 bases between them. Germline V gene lookup returns CDR1 SGHDN and CDR2 FVKESK. CDR3 size: 15 residues. The CDR3 DNA reads TGTGCCAGCAGCCAACTTAGTAACTATGGCTACACCATATATTTT. It yields the protein CASSQLSNYGYTIYF.

This clonotype was counted many times. The V call is TRBV19, the J call TRBJ2-7; 10 bases are shared with TRBD1. Looked up from germline, CDR1 is LNHDA and CDR2 is SQIVND (reference sequence). The V gene end was trimmed by 5 bases and the J gene end by 3 bases; junction bases not matched to a gene: 7. CDR3 length equals 15 residues. The CDR3 protein is CASSAGTGVVYEQYF. The DNA of the CDR3 is TGTGCCAGTAGTGCCGGGACAGGGGTGGTCTACGAGCAGTACTTC.

The chain joins TRBV7-4 to TRBJ2-7; 11 bases match TRBD2. Germline V gene data show CDR1 as SGHVT and CDR2 as SQSDAQ. This CDR3 has 17 amino acids. The trim removed 5 bases at V and 7 bases at J, leaving 16 bases unmatched. For the CDR3, the DNA is TGTGCCAGCAGCGCACACCCCACTAGCGGGAGCTACAATGAGCAGTACTTC. Translating gives CASSAHPTSGSYNEQYF.

This clonotype was seen more than once but under ten times. The chain has TRBV6-6 and TRBJ2-2; 12 bases align to TRBD2. The length of the CDR3 is 19 residues. With 5 bases clipped from V and 0 bases from J, the junction kept 10 bases outside the gene matches. Germline lookup yields CDR1 MNHNY and CDR2 SVGAGI (reference sequence). The CDR3 DNA reads TGTGCCAGCAGTCGAACCAGACTAGCGGGGGACGCGAACACCGGGGAGCTGTTTTTT. The encoded protein is CASSRTRLAGDANTGELFF.

This clonotype showed up many times. The J gene is TRBJ2-7, the V gene TRBV4-1, with 9 bases matching TRBD2. The ends lost 1 base at V and 5 bases at J; junction bases unmatched: 9. This CDR3 has 16 amino acids. CDR1 and CDR2 from the germline V gene are MGHRA and YSYEKL. CDR3 nucleotides: TGCGCCAGCAGCCAAGGAGGGGCTAGCGGGACCCACGAGCAGTACTTC. Translation gives CASSQGGASGTHEQYF.

Ten or more counts support this clonotype. V and J are TRBV11-2 and TRBJ1-3; 7 bases are shared with TRBD1. Per the germline V gene, CDR1 is SGHAT and CDR2 is FQNNGV. This CDR3 region has 14 residues. Trimming cost V 4 bases and J 3 bases; bases outside gene matches: 3. CDR3 coding DNA: TGTGCCAGCAGCTCGACAGGGAATGGAAACACCATATATTTT. Its translation is CASSSTGNGNTIYF.

In its sample, this clonotype was seen many times. The chain couples TRBV4-1 to TRBJ2-5, with D possibly TRBD1 on 5 matching bases. The CDR3 contains 15 residues. The germline V and J ends were trimmed by 0 bases and 2 bases, with 10 bases remaining between them. Germline V gives CDR1 MGHRA, CDR2 YSYEKL. CDR3 residues: CASSQDMTAQETQYF. The DNA for the CDR3 is TGCGCCAGCAGCCAAGATATGACAGCACAAGAGACCCAGTACTTC.

In this sample, this clonotype turned up many times. This chain links TRBV29-1 with TRBJ1-5; possible D gene TRBD1, 5 bases. The CDR3 is made up of 13 amino acids. From germline, CDR1 is SQVTM and CDR2 ANQGSEA. The V end was cut by 4 bases, the J end by 1 base, with 8 bases between. Here the CDR3 reads CSVGQGSNQPQHF. CDR3 DNA sequence: TGCAGCGTTGGCCAGGGCAGCAATCAGCCCCAGCATTTT.

This clonotype has a handful of counts. J is TRBJ2-5 and V is TRBV24-1, with D uncertain. V lost 2 bases, J lost 7 bases, and 4 bases lay in between. The CDR3 is 11 residues long. The germline V gene encodes CDR1 KGHDR and CDR2 SFDVKD. CDR3 sequence reads: CATSDSGTQYF. The CDR3 DNA reads as TGTGCCACCAGTGATTCCGGGACCCAGTACTTC.